Following are 24 T cell receptor beta chains from one sample sequenced in a study of cytomegalovirus exposure and HLA in healthy donors. Both 60 Vbeta primers and 13 Jbeta primers went into the PCR. Profiling relied on immunoSEQ multiplex PCR, and the TCRdb table lists in-frame clones only, not all of them. In the table there are tens of thousands of clones, around three quarters of which are singletons. Sequencing input: PBMCs. These receptors all come from a woman aged 45-65 years in good health and CMV-seropositive.

The chain employs TRBV27 and TRBJ2-3; D uncertain. Trimming shortened V by 1 base and J by 0 bases, and 8 bases separated the two germline ends. Germline values: CDR1 MNHEY, CDR2 SMNVEV (reference sequence). CDR3 length: 15 amino acids. The chain's CDR3 is CASSLYSQSTDTQYF. CDR3 bases: TGTGCCAGCAGTTTATATTCCCAAAGCACAGATACGCAGTATTTT.

The chain carries TRBV6-1 and TRBJ2-1, with D unresolved. Germline V CDR1 and CDR2: MNHNS, SASEGT. This CDR3 is built from 11 residues. V was pared by 7 bases and J by 4 bases, with 5 bases between. CDR3 protein: CASTRYNEQFF. The CDR3 bases are TGTGCCAGCACCCGGTACAATGAGCAGTTCTTC.

The chain carries TRBV28 and TRBJ2-7, with 12 bases fitting TRBD2. Per germline, CDR1 MDHEN and CDR2 SYDVKM. Losses at the gene ends were 8 bases for V and 3 bases for J; bases not matched to a gene: 2. CDR3 length equals 13 residues. The CDR3 sequence is CASRTSGIYEQYF. Written as DNA, the CDR3 is TGTGCCAGCCGGACTAGCGGGATCTACGAGCAGTACTTC.

For the CDR3, the DNA is TGTGCCAGCAGCTTACTGACGGGGGGGGAGCAGTACTTC. It translates to CASSLLTGGEQYF. The genes are TRBV7-3 and TRBJ2-7; 8 nucleotides match TRBD2. This CDR3 comprises 13 residues. V gave up 2 bases and J gave up 7 bases; unmatched junction bases: 4. The V gene's germline CDR1 is SGHTA and CDR2 FQGTGA.

This rearrangement joins TRBV6-1 to TRBJ1-5; unclear D gene. Germline CDR1 and CDR2: MNHNS and SASEGT. This CDR3 is 15 amino acids long. Trimming stripped 5 bases from V and 3 bases from J, with 14 bases between. CDR3 amino acids: CASSKVPGLNQPQHF. Here the CDR3 DNA reads TGTGCCAGCAGTAAAGTTCCGGGTCTCAATCAGCCCCAGCATTTT.

The rearrangement joins TRBV11-2 to TRBJ2-7; 8 nucleotides align to TRBD2. The length of the CDR3 is 15 residues. Unmatched junction bases numbered 9, after V lost 7 bases and J lost 1 base. Germline V gene data show CDR1 as SGHAT and CDR2 as FQNNGV. CDR3 sequence reads: CASTWGTSGSYEQYF. The CDR3 DNA reads as TGTGCCAGCACTTGGGGAACTAGCGGATCCTACGAGCAGTACTTC.

The CDR3 reads CASSEFQGANTEAFF. The CDR3 DNA reads as TGTGCCAGCAGTGAATTTCAGGGGGCGAACACTGAAGCTTTCTTT. The chain has TRBV6-1 and TRBJ1-1; TRBD1 matches at 8 bases. Germline V gene lookup returns CDR1 MNHNS and CDR2 SASEGT. This CDR3 is 15 amino acids long. V trimming: 2 bases; J trimming: 1 base; junction bases outside the gene matches: 3.

The chain has TRBV5-4 and TRBJ1-3, with D unclear. Trimming removed 1 base from V and 4 bases from J, with 9 bases in between. The CDR3 runs to 14 residues. Germline values: CDR1 SGHNT, CDR2 YYREEE (reference sequence). CDR3 sequence (DNA): TGTGCCAGCAGCTTGTGGCAGGTGGGAAACACCATATATTTT. Encoded protein: CASSLWQVGNTIYF.

The chain combines TRBV10-3 with TRBJ1-2; D is unresolved. The V end lost 0 bases, the J end lost 4 bases, and 6 bases lay between the germline ends. The CDR3 is 13 residues long. CDR1 and CDR2 (germline): ENHRY, SYGVKD. Written as DNA, the CDR3 is TGTGCCATCAGTGAGTCTGGCACCTATGGCTACACCTTC. This encodes CAISESGTYGYTF.

This clone occurred once. The chain carries TRBV19 and TRBJ2-1; D is undetermined. This CDR3 is 15 amino acids long. With 5 bases removed from V and 0 bases from J, the gap between germline ends came to 11 bases. Looked up from germline, CDR1 is LNHDA and CDR2 is SQIVND (reference sequence). The CDR3 spells CASSAKRNSYNEQFF. In DNA form, the CDR3 reads TGTGCCAGTAGTGCGAAACGAAACTCCTACAATGAGCAGTTCTTC. The whole variable domain, filled in from reference TRBV19 and TRBJ2-1, reads DGGITQSPKYLFRKEGQNVTLSCEQNLNHDAMYWYRQDPGQGLRLIYYSQIVNDFQKGDIAEGYSVSREKKESFPLTVTSAQKNPTAFYLCASSAKRNSYNEQFFGPGTRLTVL.

The chain couples TRBV11-2 to TRBJ1-2; tentatively, D is TRBD1 (5 bases). From germline, CDR1 is SGHAT and CDR2 FQNNGV. V lost 4 bases and J lost 5, with 14 bases in between. The CDR3 length is 14 residues. CDR3 amino acids: CASSWGGGGYGYTF. CDR3 DNA sequence: TGTGCCAGCAGCTGGGGTGGGGGGGGGTATGGCTACACCTTC.

This clone has a handful of counts. This chain uses TRBV29-1 with TRBJ2-1, with 11 bases aligning to TRBD2. This CDR3 is 14 amino acids long. With V trimmed by 4 bases and J by 7 bases, 6 bases remained unmatched. CDR1 and CDR2 (germline): SQVTM, ANQGSEA. CDR3 coding DNA: TGCAGCGTTGTACCTAGCGGGAGGAAGAATGAGCAGTTCTTC. It encodes CSVVPSGRKNEQFF.

The rearrangement links TRBV28 to TRBJ1-2, with TRBD1 identical over 11 bases. This CDR3 contains 16 residues. Germline CDR1 is MDHEN and CDR2 is SYDVKM. The J segment lost 6 bases and the V segment lost 0 bases, leaving 6 bases of the junction unmatched. The CDR3 sequence: CASSLWGQGVQDGYTF. The CDR3 DNA is TGTGCCAGCAGTTTATGGGGACAGGGGGTCCAGGATGGCTACACCTTC.

There are a few counts of this clone. The V and J genes are TRBV2 and TRBJ2-6; the match to TRBD2 covers 10 bases. Germline assignment: CDR1 SNHLY and CDR2 FYNNEI. Trimming cost V 6 bases and J 1 base; bases outside gene matches: 18. This CDR3 has 21 residues. CDR3 sequence (DNA): TGTGCCAGCAGACTAACTAGCCGTGAAGGAGCGGGAGGGTCTGGGGCCAACGTCCTGACTTTC. Amino acids: CASRLTSREGAGGSGANVLTF.

In this sample, this clone turned up once. J is TRBJ2-2 and V is TRBV19, with a weak D call TRBD2 (6 bases). V lost 9 bases and J 6 bases, leaving 17 bases between the germline ends. CDR1 and CDR2 (germline): LNHDA, SQIVND (reference sequence). The CDR3 is 14 amino acids. The CDR3 protein is CASSRRDGAGELFF. DNA for the CDR3: TGTGCCAGCTCCCGGAGGGACGGGGCCGGGGAGCTGTTTTTT.

This chain uses TRBV9 with TRBJ2-1; a weak D match, TRBD2 (6 bases). The V gene lost 4 bases and the J gene lost 6 bases, with 14 bases spanning the gap. Germline V lookup: CDR1 SGDLS, CDR2 YYNGEE. This CDR3 region has 14 residues. The CDR3 DNA sequence: TGTGCCAGCAGCCCTGGGACTCGTTTCAATGAGCAGTTCTTC. It codes for CASSPGTRFNEQFF.

A few counts support this clone. The chain recombines TRBV4-3 with TRBJ2-7; no firm D call. The CDR3 spans 14 residues. Per the germline V gene, CDR1 is LGHNA and CDR2 is YSLEER. Trimming removed 2 bases at V and 2 bases at J, with 10 bases between. As DNA, the CDR3 is TGCGCCAGCAGCCAAATATTGCAGGCCTACGAGCAGTACTTC. It is translated as CASSQILQAYEQYF.

The table lists this clone with a few counts. This sequence joins TRBV18 and TRBJ2-7; the D gene is possibly TRBD2 (5 bases). The CDR3 length is 15 residues. Germline lookup yields CDR1 KGHSH and CDR2 LQKENI. Trimming took 1 base from V and 5 from J, leaving 15 bases between them. The CDR3 here is CASSPLPRVPHEQYF. In nucleotides, the CDR3 is TGTGCCAGCTCACCACTCCCGAGGGTCCCACACGAGCAGTACTTC.

The chain uses TRBV18 and TRBJ1-2; no reliable D call. The germline gives CDR1 KGHSH, CDR2 LQKENI. This CDR3 has 14 amino acids. V lost 3 bases and J lost 3, with 11 bases in between. The chain's CDR3 is CASSPGGRDYGYTF. The DNA for the CDR3 is TGTGCCAGCTCACCCGGAGGTAGAGACTATGGCTACACCTTC.

The table lists this clone with a few counts. The V call is TRBV9, the J call TRBJ2-1, with D possibly TRBD2 on 5 matching bases. The CDR3 runs 14 residues. Germline assignment: CDR1 SGDLS and CDR2 YYNGEE. V shed 4 bases and J shed 8 bases, with 16 bases lying between them. The CDR3 nucleotides read TGTGCCAGCAGCCCCGGGGTGGGAGAGGATGAGCAGTTCTTC. This codes for CASSPGVGEDEQFF.

This chain joins TRBV4-3 and TRBJ2-7, with 12 bases lining up with TRBD2. V dropped 1 base and J dropped 0; count of bases not matched to a gene: 4. Germline CDR1 LGHNA, CDR2 YSLEER. This CDR3 spans 17 amino acids. This CDR3 reads CASSQGLAGVYSYEQYF. CDR3 nucleotide sequence: TGCGCCAGCAGCCAAGGACTAGCGGGGGTTTACTCCTACGAGCAGTACTTC.

This clone is a singleton in its sample. The chain combines TRBV29-1 with TRBJ2-7, with TRBD1 matching 9 bases. The CDR3 spans 13 residues. Germline V gives CDR1 SQVTM, CDR2 ANQGSEA. The trim removed 6 bases at V and 6 bases at J, leaving 9 bases unmatched. The CDR3, as DNA: TGCAGCGTACGGACAGGGGAAATAAGCGAGCAGTACTTC. Its protein is CSVRTGEISEQYF.

This sequence joins TRBV5-6 and TRBJ2-3; 8 bases align to TRBD2. Germline V lookup: CDR1 SGHDT, CDR2 YYEEEE. The V segment lost 4 bases and the J segment 2 bases; nucleotides outside the gene matches: 6. The CDR3 is 15 amino acids. This chain's CDR3 is CASSHTSGNTDTQYF. The DNA for the CDR3 is TGTGCCAGCAGCCATACTAGCGGAAACACAGATACGCAGTATTTT.

This rearrangement joins TRBV9 to TRBJ2-1; 12 bases are a match to TRBD2. Germline loops: CDR1 SGDLS, CDR2 YYNGEE. V trimming: 3 bases; J trimming: 10 bases; junction bases outside the gene matches: 11. This CDR3 has 16 amino acids. This chain's CDR3 is CASSAATSGRTDEQFF. In DNA, the CDR3 is TGTGCCAGCAGCGCCGCTACTAGCGGGAGGACGGACGAGCAGTTCTTC.